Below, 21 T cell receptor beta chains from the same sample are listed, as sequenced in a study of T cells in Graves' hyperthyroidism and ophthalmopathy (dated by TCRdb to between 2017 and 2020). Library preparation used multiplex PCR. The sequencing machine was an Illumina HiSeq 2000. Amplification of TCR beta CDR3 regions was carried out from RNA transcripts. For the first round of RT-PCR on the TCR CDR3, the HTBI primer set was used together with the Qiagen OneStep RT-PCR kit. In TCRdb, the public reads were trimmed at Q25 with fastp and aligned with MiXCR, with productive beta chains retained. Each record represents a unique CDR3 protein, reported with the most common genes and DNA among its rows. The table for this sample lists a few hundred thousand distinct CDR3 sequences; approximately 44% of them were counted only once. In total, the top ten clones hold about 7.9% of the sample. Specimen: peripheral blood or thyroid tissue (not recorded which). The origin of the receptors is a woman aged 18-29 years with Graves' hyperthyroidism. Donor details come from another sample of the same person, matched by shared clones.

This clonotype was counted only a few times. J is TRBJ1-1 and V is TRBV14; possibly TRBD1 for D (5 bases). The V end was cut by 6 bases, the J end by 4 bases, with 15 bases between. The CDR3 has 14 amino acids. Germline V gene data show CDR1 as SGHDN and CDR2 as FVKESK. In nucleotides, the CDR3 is TGTGCCAGCAGTCAAAGGAGGAGGGGCACTGAAGCTTTCTTT. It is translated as CASSQRRRGTEAFF.

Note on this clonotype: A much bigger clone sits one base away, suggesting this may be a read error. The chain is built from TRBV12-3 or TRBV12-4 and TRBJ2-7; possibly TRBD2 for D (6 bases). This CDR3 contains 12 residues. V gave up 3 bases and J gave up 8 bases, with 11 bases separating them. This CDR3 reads CASSFGTAQQYF. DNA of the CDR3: TGTGCCAGCAGTTTCGGGACTGCTCAGCAGTACTTC.

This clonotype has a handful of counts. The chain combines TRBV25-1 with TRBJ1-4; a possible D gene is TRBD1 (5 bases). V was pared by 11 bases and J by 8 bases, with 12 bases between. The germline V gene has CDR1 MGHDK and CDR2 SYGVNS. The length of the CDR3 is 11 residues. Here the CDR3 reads CAQGQGEKLFF. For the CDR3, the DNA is TGTGCCCAGGGCCAGGGAGAAAAACTGTTTTTT.

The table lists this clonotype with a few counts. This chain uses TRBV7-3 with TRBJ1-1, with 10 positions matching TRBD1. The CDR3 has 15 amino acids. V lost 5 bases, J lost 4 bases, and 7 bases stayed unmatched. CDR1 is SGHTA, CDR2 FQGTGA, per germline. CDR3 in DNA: TGTGCCAGCAGCCAAGCCGGGACAGGGGCCACTGAAGCTTTCTTT. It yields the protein CASSQAGTGATEAFF.

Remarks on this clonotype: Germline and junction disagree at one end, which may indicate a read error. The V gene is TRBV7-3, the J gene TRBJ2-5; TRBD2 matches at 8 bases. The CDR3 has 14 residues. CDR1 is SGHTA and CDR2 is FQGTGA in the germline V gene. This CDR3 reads CASSYSGMAQTQYF. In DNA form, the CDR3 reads TGCGCCAGCAGCTATAGCGGGATGGCGCAGACCCAGTACTTC.

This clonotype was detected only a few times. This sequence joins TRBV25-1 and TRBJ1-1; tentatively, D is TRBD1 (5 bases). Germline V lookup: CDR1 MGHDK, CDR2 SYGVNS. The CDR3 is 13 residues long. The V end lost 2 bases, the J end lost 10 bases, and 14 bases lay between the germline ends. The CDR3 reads CASSEPRGDGAFF. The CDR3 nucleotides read TGTGCCAGCAGTGAACCTCGGGGGGATGGAGCTTTCTTT.

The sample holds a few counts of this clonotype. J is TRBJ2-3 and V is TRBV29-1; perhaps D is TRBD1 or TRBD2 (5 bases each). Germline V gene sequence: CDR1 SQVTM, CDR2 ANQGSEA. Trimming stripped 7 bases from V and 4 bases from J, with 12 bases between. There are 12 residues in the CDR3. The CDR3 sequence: CSAGPLPDTQYF. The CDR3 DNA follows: TGCAGCGCGGGACCTCTGCCAGATACGCAGTATTTT.

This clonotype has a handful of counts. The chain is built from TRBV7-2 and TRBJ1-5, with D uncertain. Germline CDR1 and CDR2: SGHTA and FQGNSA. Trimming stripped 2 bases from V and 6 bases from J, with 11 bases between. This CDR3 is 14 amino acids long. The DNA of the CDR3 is TGTGCCAGCAGCTTATGGCCCTCAGGTCAGCCCCAGCATTTT. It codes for CASSLWPSGQPQHF.

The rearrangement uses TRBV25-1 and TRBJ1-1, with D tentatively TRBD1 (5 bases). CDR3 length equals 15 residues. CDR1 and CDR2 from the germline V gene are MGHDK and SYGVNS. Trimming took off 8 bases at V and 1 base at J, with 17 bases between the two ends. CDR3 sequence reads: CASRDPRYGNTEAFF. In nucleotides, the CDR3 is TGTGCCAGCCGGGACCCACGCTATGGGAACACTGAAGCTTTCTTT.

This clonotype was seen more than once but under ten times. The CDR3: CASSALAGAFYEQYF. The CDR3, as DNA: TGTGCCAGCAGCGCCCTAGCGGGAGCGTTCTACGAGCAGTACTTC. The chain links TRBV7-9 to TRBJ2-7; 10 bases line up with TRBD2. The CDR3 runs to 15 residues. The junction had 7 bases not matched to a gene; V was cut back by 5 bases and J by 3 bases. Germline lookup yields CDR1 SEHNR and CDR2 FQNEAQ (reference sequence).

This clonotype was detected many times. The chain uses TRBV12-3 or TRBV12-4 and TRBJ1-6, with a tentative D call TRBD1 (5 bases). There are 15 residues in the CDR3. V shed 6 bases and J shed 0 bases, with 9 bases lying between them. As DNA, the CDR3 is TGTGCCAGCAGCCGTGACAGCTCCTATAATTCACCCCTCCACTTT. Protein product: CASSRDSSYNSPLHF.

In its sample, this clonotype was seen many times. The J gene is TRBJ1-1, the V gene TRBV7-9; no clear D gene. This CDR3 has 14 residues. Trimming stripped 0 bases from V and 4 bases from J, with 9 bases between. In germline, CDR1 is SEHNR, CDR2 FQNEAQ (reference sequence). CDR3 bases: TGTGCCAGCAGCTTAGCGCTTGGAACCACTGAAGCTTTCTTT. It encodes CASSLALGTTEAFF.

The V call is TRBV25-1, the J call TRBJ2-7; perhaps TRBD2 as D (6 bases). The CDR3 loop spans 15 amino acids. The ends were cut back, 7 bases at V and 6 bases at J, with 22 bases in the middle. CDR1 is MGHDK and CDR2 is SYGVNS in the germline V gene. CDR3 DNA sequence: TGTGCCAGCAAAGGAGAAGCGGGCCCACCATCCGAGCAGTACTTC. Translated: CASKGEAGPPSEQYF.

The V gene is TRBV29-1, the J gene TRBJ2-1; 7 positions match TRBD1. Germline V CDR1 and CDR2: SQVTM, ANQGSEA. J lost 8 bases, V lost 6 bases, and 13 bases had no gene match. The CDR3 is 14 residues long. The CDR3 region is CSVGRTGFEDEQFF. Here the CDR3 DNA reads TGCAGCGTAGGACGGACAGGATTCGAAGATGAGCAGTTCTTC.

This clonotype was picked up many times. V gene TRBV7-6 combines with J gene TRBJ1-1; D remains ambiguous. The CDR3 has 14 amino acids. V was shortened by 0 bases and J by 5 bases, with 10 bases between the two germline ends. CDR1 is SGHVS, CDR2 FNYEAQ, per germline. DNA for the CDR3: TGTGCCAGCAGCTTAGCCCCCCCGGGAACTGAAGCTTTCTTT. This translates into CASSLAPPGTEAFF.

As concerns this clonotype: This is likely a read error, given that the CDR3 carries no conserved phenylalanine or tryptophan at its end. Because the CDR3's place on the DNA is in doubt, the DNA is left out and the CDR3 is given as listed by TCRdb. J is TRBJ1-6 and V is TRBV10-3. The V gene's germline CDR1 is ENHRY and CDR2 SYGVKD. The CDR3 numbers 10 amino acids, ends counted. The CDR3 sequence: CAISESTANY.

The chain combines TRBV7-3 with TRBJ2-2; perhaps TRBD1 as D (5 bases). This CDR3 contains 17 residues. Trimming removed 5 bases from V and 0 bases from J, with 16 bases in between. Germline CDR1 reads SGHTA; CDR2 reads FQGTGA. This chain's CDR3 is CASSQKVPGPNTGELFF. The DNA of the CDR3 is TGTGCCAGCAGCCAAAAGGTGCCAGGGCCGAACACCGGGGAGCTGTTTTTT. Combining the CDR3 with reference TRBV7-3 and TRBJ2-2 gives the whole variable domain GAGVSQTPSNKVTEKGKYVELRCDPISGHTALYWYRQSLGQGPEFLIYFQGTGAADDSGLPNDRFFAVRPEGSVSTLKIQRTERGDSAVYLCASSQKVPGPNTGELFFGEGSRLTVL.

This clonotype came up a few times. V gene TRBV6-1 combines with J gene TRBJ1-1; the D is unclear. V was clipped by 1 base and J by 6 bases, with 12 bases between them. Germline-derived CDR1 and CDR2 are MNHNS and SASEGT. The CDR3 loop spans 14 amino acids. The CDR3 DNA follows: TGTGCCAGCAGTGAAGGCAGGCTGTATGCTGAAGCTTTCTTT. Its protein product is CASSEGRLYAEAFF.

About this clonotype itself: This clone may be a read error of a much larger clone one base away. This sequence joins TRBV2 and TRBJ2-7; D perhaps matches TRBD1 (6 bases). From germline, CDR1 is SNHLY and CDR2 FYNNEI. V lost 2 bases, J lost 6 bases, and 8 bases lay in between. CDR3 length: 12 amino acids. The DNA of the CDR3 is TGTGCCAGCAGTGAACAGGGGTCCGAGCAGTACTTC. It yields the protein CASSEQGSEQYF.

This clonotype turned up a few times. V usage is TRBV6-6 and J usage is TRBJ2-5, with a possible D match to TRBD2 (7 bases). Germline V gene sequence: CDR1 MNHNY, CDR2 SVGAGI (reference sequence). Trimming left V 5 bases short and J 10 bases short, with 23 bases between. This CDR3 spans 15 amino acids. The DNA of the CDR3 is TGTGCCAGCAGTAAAGGGGGGGACGGGGCGGGACACCAGTACTTC. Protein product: CASSKGGDGAGHQYF.

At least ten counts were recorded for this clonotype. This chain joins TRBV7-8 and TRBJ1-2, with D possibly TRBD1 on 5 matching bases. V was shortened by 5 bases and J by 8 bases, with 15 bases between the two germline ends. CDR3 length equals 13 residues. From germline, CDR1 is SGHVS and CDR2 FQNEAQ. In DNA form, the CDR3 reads TGTGCCAGCAGCCGCAGGGTCGGCTACGGCTACACCTTC. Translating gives CASSRRVGYGYTF.